This TCR beta chain came from a study of cytomegalovirus exposure and HLA in healthy donors. Notes on this clone: The antigen is undetermined.

PCR used 60 Vbeta primers and 13 Jbeta primers. The assay was immunoSEQ multiplex PCR, and TCRdb's table has in-frame clones only and misses some. The sample holds about 120,000 clones, around four fifths seen once. The CDR3 spans 16 residues. Deletions cut 1 base from V and 2 bases from J, with 13 bases between. Per germline, CDR1 SEHNR and CDR2 FQNEAQ (reference sequence). The study's findings and limits: TCR beta chain V- and J-gene trimming was linked, in a later analysis, to a missense variant in DCLRE1C. Exclusion applied to some V segments, including TRBV6-2 and TRBV6-3, as they were indistinguishable.

The origin of this receptor is a male donor in good health and CMV-seropositive. The specimen sequenced was PBMCs. V is TRBV7-9 and J is TRBJ2-3; no reliable D call. Here the CDR3 DNA reads TGTGCCAGCAGCTTAGGGATCCAGGTCGACACAGATACGCAGTATTTT. Its translation is CASSLGIQVDTDTQYF.